This TCR beta chain was observed in a study of blood T cell repertoires in COVID-19. Study-wide background: The United States, Italy and Spain were the sources of the acute and convalescent COVID-19 samples. Sample material is recorded as cDNA or gDNA derived from T cells, B-cell-depleted T cells, or PBMCs.

Original handling: The authors estimated nucleated cell counts from reference gene primer amplification. This table comes from immunoSEQ multiplex PCR, and its TCRdb copy is limited to in-frame clones, with some not included. V, J and clone size are taken as reported in that table, and D and trimming were inferred from the DNA itself. The table lists 250,000 to 300,000 clones, 80% to 90% of them singletons. Between the trimmed V and J ends, which lost 1 base and 1 base, there was a span of 9 bases. This CDR3 has 15 residues. Looked up from germline, CDR1 is LGHNA and CDR2 is YSLEER. The J gene is TRBJ2-3, the V gene TRBV4-3; D possibly corresponds to TRBD1 (5 bases). The sequenced sample consisted of peripheral blood. This clonotype originated in a woman under 40 with active or convalescent COVID-19. DNA for the CDR3: TGCGCCAGCAGCCAAGCCCAGGGCCGCACAGATACGCAGTATTTT. This codes for CASSQAQGRTDTQYF.